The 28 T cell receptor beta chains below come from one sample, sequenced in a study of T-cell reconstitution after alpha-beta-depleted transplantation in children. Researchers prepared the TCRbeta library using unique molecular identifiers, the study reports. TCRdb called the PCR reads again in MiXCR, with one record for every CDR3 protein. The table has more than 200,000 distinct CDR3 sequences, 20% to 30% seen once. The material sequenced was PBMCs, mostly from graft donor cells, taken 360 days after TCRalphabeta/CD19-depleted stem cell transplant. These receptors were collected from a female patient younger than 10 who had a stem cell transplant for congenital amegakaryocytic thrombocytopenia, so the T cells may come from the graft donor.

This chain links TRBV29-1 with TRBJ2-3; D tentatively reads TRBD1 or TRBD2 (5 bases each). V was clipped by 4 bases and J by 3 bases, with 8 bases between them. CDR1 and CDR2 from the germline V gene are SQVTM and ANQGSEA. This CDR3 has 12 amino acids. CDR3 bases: TGCAGCGTTGTGGGGGTGACAGATACGCAGTATTTT. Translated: CSVVGVTDTQYF.

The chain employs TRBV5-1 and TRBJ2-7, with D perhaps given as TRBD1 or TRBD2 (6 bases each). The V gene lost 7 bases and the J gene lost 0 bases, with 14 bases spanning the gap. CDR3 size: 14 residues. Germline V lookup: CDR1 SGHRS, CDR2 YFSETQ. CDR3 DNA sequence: TGCGCCAGCGCGGGGTCAGGGGTCTCCTACGAGCAGTACTTC. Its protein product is CASAGSGVSYEQYF.

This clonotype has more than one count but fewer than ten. The CDR3, as DNA: TGTGCCAGCAGTTTTCCCGTCTCTGGAAACACCATATATTTT. This encodes CASSFPVSGNTIYF. The chain combines TRBV12-3 or TRBV12-4 with TRBJ1-3; no firm D call. The length of the CDR3 is 14 residues. Trimming pared 3 bases from V and 0 bases from J, leaving 6 bases between.

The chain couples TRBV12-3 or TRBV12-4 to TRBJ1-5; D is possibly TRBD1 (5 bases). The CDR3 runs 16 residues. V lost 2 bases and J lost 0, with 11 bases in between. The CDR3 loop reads CASSLQGPYSNQPQHF. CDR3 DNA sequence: TGTGCCAGCAGTTTACAGGGACCCTATAGCAATCAGCCCCAGCATTTT.

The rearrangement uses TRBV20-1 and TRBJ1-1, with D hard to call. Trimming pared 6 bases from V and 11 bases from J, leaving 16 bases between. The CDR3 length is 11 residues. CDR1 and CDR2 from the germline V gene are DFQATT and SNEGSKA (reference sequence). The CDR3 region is CSAPQIRRAFF. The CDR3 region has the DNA TGCAGTGCACCCCAAATAAGAAGGGCTTTCTTT.

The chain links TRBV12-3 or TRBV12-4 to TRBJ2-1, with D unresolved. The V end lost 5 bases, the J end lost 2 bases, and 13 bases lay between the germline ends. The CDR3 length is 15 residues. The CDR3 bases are TGTGCCAGCAGTCCCCAGGCGATCGCCTACAATGAGCAGTTCTTC. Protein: CASSPQAIAYNEQFF.

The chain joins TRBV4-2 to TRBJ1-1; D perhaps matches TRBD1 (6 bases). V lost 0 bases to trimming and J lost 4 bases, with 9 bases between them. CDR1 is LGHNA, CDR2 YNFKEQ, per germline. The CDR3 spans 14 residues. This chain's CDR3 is CASSQDLQGTEAFF. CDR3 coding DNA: TGTGCCAGCAGCCAAGATTTACAGGGCACTGAAGCTTTCTTT.

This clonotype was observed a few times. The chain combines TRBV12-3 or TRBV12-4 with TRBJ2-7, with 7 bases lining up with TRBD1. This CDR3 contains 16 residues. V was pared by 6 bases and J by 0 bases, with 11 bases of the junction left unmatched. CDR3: CASRGQVRDHSYEQYF. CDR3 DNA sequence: TGTGCCAGCAGAGGACAGGTCCGGGACCACTCCTACGAGCAGTACTTC.

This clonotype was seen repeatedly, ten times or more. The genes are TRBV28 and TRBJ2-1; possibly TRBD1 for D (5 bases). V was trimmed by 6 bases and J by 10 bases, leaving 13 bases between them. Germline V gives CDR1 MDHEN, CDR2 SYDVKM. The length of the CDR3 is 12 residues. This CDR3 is CASSQQVLEQFF. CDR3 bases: TGTGCCAGCAGCCAACAGGTTTTAGAGCAGTTCTTC.

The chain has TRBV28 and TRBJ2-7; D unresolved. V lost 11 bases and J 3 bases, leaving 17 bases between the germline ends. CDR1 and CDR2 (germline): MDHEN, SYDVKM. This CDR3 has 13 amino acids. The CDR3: CASRAQPFYEQYF. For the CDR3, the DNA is TGTGCCTCAAGGGCCCAACCCTTCTACGAGCAGTACTTC.

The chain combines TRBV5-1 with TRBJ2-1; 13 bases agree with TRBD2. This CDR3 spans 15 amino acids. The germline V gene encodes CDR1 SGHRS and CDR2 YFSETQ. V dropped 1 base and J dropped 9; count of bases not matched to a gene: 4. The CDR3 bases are TGCGCCAGCAGCTTGCGGACTAGCGGGAGTGCTGAGCAGTTCTTC. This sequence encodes CASSLRTSGSAEQFF.

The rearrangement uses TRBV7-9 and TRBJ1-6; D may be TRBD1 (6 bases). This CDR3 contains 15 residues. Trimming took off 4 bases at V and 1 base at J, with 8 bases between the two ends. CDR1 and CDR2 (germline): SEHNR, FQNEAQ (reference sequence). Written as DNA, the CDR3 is TGTGCCAGCAGCTCGAGGGGGTCCTATAATTCACCCCTCCACTTT. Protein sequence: CASSSRGSYNSPLHF.

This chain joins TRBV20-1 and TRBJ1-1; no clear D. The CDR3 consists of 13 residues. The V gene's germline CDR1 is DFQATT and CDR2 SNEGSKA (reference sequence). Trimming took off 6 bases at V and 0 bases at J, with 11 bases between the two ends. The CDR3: CSALGEMNTEAFF. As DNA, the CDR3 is TGCAGTGCCCTGGGAGAAATGAACACTGAAGCTTTCTTT.

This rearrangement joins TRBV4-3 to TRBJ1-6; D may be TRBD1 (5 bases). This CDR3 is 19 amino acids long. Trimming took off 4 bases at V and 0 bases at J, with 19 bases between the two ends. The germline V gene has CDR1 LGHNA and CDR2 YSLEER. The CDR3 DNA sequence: TGCGCCAGCAGCCTGCAATCCGGATGGGGCAGCTCCTATAATTCACCCCTCCACTTT. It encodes CASSLQSGWGSSYNSPLHF.

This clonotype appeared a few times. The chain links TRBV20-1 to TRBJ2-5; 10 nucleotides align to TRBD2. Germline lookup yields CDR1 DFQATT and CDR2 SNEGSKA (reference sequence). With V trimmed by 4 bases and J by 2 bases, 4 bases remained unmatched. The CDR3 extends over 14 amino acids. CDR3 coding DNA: TGCAGTGCTAAGCGGGGGGGCTTTCAAGAGACCCAGTACTTC. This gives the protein CSAKRGGFQETQYF.

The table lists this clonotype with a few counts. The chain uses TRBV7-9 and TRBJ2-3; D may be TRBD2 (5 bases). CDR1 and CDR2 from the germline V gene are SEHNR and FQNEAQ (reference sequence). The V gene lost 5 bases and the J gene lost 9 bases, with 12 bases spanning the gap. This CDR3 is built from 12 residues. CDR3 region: CASSHRRGTQYF. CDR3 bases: TGTGCCAGCAGCCATAGACGGGGAACGCAGTATTTT.

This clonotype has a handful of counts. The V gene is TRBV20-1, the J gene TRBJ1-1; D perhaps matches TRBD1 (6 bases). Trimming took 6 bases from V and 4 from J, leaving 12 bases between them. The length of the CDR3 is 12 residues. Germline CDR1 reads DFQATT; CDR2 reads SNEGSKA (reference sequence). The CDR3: CSAPTQGTEAFF. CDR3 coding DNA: TGCAGTGCACCGACACAGGGCACTGAAGCTTTCTTT.

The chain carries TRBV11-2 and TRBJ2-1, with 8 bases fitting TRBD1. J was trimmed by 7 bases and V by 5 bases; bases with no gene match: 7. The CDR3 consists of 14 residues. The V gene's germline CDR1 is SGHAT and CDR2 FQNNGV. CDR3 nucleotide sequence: TGTGCCAGCAGCAGGGACAGGAGATGGAATGAGCAGTTCTTC. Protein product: CASSRDRRWNEQFF.

The CDR3 spells CASSSRVRADTQYF. The CDR3 DNA reads TGTGCCAGCAGTTCCCGGGTCCGGGCAGATACGCAGTATTTT. The genes are TRBV9 and TRBJ2-3; D remains ambiguous. CDR1 is SGDLS, CDR2 YYNGEE, per germline. This CDR3 comprises 14 residues. Trimming cost V 5 bases and J 4 bases, with 14 bases left between them. Variable domain in full (rest from reference TRBV9 and TRBJ2-3): DSGVTQTPKHLITATGQRVTLRCSPRSGDLSVYWYQQSLDQGLQFLIQYYNGEERAKGNILERFSAQQFPDLHSELNLSSLELGDSALYFCASSSRVRADTQYFGPGTRLTVL.

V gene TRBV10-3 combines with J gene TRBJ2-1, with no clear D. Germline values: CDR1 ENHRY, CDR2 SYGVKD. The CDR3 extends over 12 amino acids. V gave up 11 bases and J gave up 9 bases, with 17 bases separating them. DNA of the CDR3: TGTGCCGTCGGTGGGTATATTAGTGAGCAGTTCTTC. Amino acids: CAVGGYISEQFF.

Here the CDR3 reads CASSFQGSGANVLTF. Written as DNA, the CDR3 is TGCGCCAGCAGCTTCCAAGGCTCTGGGGCCAACGTCCTGACTTTC. The rearrangement joins TRBV5-1 to TRBJ2-6; no clear D gene. V lost 2 bases and J lost 0, with 6 bases in between. This CDR3 has 15 amino acids. In germline, CDR1 is SGHRS, CDR2 YFSETQ.

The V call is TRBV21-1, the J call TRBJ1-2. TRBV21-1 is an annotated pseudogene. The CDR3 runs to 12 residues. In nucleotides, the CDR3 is TGTGCCAGCAGCAATTTAGGAGTCGGCTACACCTTC. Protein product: CASSNLGVGYTF.

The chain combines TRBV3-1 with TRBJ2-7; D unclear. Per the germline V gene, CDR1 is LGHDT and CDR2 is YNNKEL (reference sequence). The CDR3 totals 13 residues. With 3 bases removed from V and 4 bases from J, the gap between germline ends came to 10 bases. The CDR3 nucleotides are TGTGCCAGCAGCCAGTACCAGAAATACGAGCAGTACTTC. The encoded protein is CASSQYQKYEQYF.

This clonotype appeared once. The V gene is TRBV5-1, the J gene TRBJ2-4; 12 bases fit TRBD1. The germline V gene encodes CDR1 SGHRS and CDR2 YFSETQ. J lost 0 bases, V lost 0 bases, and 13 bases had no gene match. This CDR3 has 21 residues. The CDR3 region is CASSLGLGQGALQLAKNIQYF. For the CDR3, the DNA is TGCGCCAGCAGCTTGGGCCTGGGACAGGGGGCCCTACAACTAGCCAAAAACATTCAGTACTTC.

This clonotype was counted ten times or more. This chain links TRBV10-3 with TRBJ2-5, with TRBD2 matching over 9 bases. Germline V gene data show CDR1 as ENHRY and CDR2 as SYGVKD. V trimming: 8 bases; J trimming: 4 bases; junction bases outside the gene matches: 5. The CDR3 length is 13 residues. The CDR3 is CAILAGEGETQYF. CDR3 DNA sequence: TGTGCCATCTTAGCGGGGGAAGGAGAGACCCAGTACTTC.

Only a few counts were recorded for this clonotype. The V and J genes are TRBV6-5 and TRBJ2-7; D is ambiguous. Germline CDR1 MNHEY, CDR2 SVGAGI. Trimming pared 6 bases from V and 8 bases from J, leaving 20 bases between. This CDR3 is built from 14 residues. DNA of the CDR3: TGTGCCAGCAGCTACGTGGGCAGGCTGGCGAAGCAGTACTTC. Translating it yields CASSYVGRLAKQYF.

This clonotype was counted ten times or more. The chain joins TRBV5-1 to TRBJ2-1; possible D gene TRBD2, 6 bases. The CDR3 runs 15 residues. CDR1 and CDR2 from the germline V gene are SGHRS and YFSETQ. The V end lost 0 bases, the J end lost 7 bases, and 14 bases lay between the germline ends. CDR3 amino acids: CASSLAGTPGNEQFF. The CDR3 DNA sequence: TGCGCCAGCAGCTTGGCCGGGACTCCGGGGAATGAGCAGTTCTTC. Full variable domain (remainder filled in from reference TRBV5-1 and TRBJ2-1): KAGVTQTPRYLIKTRGQQVTLSCSPISGHRSVSWYQQTPGQGLQFLFEYFSETQRNKGNFPGRFSGRQFSNSRSEMNVSTLELGDSALYLCASSLAGTPGNEQFFGPGTRLTVL.

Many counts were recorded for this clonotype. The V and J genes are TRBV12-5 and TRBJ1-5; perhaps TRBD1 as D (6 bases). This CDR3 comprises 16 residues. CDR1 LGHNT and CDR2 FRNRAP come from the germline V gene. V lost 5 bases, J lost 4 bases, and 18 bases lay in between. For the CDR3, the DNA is TGTGCTAGTGGTATCACCGGGACACCACCTAATCAGCCCCAGCATTTT. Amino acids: CASGITGTPPNQPQHF.